Presented here are 19 T cell receptor beta chains from one specimen sequenced in a study of cytomegalovirus exposure and HLA in healthy donors. Use of 60 Vbeta and 13 Jbeta primers characterized the PCR. Produced via immunoSEQ multiplex PCR; TCRdb's table is partial and in-frame only. The sample shows some 190,000 clones, about three quarters of them seen only once. Sequencing was performed on PBMCs. The receptors shown here come from a man aged 18 to 29 in good health and CMV-seronegative.

In its sample, this clone was seen a few times. The J gene is TRBJ1-2, the V gene TRBV28; 7 nucleotides align to TRBD1. Germline lookup yields CDR1 MDHEN and CDR2 SYDVKM. The CDR3 consists of 15 residues. With 3 bases clipped from V and 4 bases from J, the junction kept 8 bases outside the gene matches. DNA of the CDR3: TGTGCCAGCAGTTTCTTCAGGGGGTTAGGCTATGGCTACACCTTC. Its protein product is CASSFFRGLGYGYTF.

The chain couples TRBV9 to TRBJ2-5, with a weak D call TRBD2 (6 bases). The CDR3 covers 15 residues. V shed 4 bases and J shed 2 bases, with 15 bases lying between them. Germline V gene sequence: CDR1 SGDLS, CDR2 YYNGEE. This CDR3 reads CASSPTPTSQETQYF. The CDR3 DNA reads as TGTGCCAGCAGCCCAACCCCGACTAGTCAAGAGACCCAGTACTTC.

The chain recombines TRBV2 with TRBJ1-1; a weak D match, TRBD1 (5 bases). CDR1 is SNHLY, CDR2 FYNNEI, per germline. The CDR3 sequence is 13 residues long. V lost 5 bases and J 4 bases, leaving 11 bases between the germline ends. The CDR3 loop is CASSLGEATEAFF. In DNA, the CDR3 is TGTGCCAGCAGTCTAGGGGAGGCCACTGAAGCTTTCTTT.

The genes are TRBV5-6 and TRBJ2-2; 8 nucleotides match TRBD1. Per the germline V gene, CDR1 is SGHDT and CDR2 is YYEEEE. The trim removed 4 bases at V and 6 bases at J, leaving 8 bases unmatched. The CDR3 has 15 amino acids. The CDR3 DNA is TGTGCCAGCAGCGAAAGATACAGGGGGGCCGGGGAGCTGTTTTTT. It encodes CASSERYRGAGELFF.

The V call is TRBV7-2, the J call TRBJ2-1; the match to TRBD1 covers 8 bases. The CDR3 length is 18 residues. Losses at the gene ends were 2 bases for V and 0 bases for J; bases not matched to a gene: 9. Germline V gives CDR1 SGHTA, CDR2 FQGNSA. The CDR3 region is CASSLTPGGFSSYNEQFF. The CDR3 nucleotides read TGTGCCAGCAGCTTAACCCCAGGGGGCTTTTCCTCCTACAATGAGCAGTTCTTC. The full variable domain, with the rest looked up from reference TRBV7-2 and TRBJ2-1, is GAGVSQSPSNKVTEKGKDVELRCDPISGHTALYWYRQSLGQGLEFLIYFQGNSAPDKSGLPSDRFSAERTGGSVSTLTIQRTQQEDSAVYLCASSLTPGGFSSYNEQFFGPGTRLTVL.

This clone was seen a few times. The V gene is TRBV6-6, the J gene TRBJ2-5; D is perhaps TRBD1 (5 bases). V lost 6 bases and J 5 bases, leaving 19 bases between the germline ends. The CDR3 is 15 residues long. Germline CDR1 reads MNHNY; CDR2 reads SVGAGI (reference sequence). Here the CDR3 reads CASSSPGWGSETQYF. The CDR3 bases are TGTGCCAGCAGCTCACCTGGGTGGGGCAGCGAGACCCAGTACTTC.

This clone has more than one count but fewer than ten. V is TRBV27 and J is TRBJ1-3; TRBD1 agrees at 7 bases. The CDR3 sequence is 14 residues long. Germline CDR1 reads MNHEY; CDR2 reads SMNVEV (reference sequence). J was trimmed by 4 bases and V by 5 bases; bases with no gene match: 5. Here the CDR3 reads CASSLRGLGNTIYF. The DNA of the CDR3 is TGTGCCAGCAGTCTCAGGGGGTTAGGAAACACCATATATTTT.

The chain joins TRBV5-1 to TRBJ2-5; 9 nucleotides match TRBD1. The germline gives CDR1 SGHRS, CDR2 YFSETQ. This CDR3 spans 15 amino acids. The trim removed 4 bases at V and 2 bases at J, leaving 6 bases unmatched. The CDR3 is CASSPGTGRQETQYF. DNA of the CDR3: TGCGCCAGCAGCCCTGGGACAGGGAGACAAGAGACCCAGTACTTC.

This sequence joins TRBV6-5 and TRBJ2-3, with TRBD2 as a possible D gene (6 bases). The CDR3 extends over 14 amino acids. Germline V CDR1 and CDR2: MNHEY, SVGAGI. Trimming removed 6 bases from V and 1 base from J, with 11 bases in between. This CDR3 reads CASSRRGGTDTQYF. CDR3 nucleotide sequence: TGTGCCAGCAGCCGGAGGGGTGGCACAGATACGCAGTATTTT.

The chain joins TRBV4-1 to TRBJ2-3; 10 bases map to TRBD2. CDR1 MGHRA and CDR2 YSYEKL come from the germline V gene. V shed 3 bases, J shed 3 bases, and the junction held 9 bases outside the gene matches. This CDR3 is built from 17 residues. CDR3 nucleotides: TGCGCCAGCAGCCATAGCGGGGGGCCGGTTAGGACAGATACGCAGTATTTT. Translation: CASSHSGGPVRTDTQYF.

The chain has TRBV7-6 and TRBJ2-3; TRBD2 matches at 8 bases. The CDR3 is 17 residues long. Per germline, CDR1 SGHVS and CDR2 FNYEAQ. V gave up 0 bases and J gave up 5 bases; unmatched junction bases: 10. The CDR3 reads CASSLATGRAGIDTQYF. CDR3 coding DNA: TGTGCCAGCAGCTTAGCCACCGGGAGGGCCGGGATAGATACGCAGTATTTT.

DNA for the CDR3: TGTGCCAGCAGCTTAGTAGGCGGGACAGGGGCAGATACGCAGTATTTT. Protein: CASSLVGGTGADTQYF. This chain connects TRBV11-3 to TRBJ2-3; 10 nucleotides match TRBD1. Germline CDR1 and CDR2: SGHNT and YENEEA. The CDR3 has 16 amino acids. Unmatched junction bases numbered 5, after V lost 1 base and J lost 4 bases.

The table lists this clone with a count of one. This chain links TRBV29-1 with TRBJ1-1; D call uncertain. V dropped 7 bases and J dropped 7 bases, with 16 bases sitting between them. The CDR3 is 12 amino acids. CDR1 is SQVTM, CDR2 ANQGSEA, per germline. This CDR3 reads CSAKPGGFEAFF. For the CDR3, the DNA is TGCAGCGCCAAACCCGGCGGGTTTGAAGCTTTCTTT.

The rearrangement joins TRBV5-6 to TRBJ2-3; possible D gene TRBD2, 7 bases. V lost 7 bases and J lost 5, with 17 bases in between. The CDR3 runs to 14 residues. Germline assignment: CDR1 SGHDT and CDR2 YYEEEE. CDR3: CASARWGGGDTQYF. As DNA, the CDR3 is TGTGCCAGCGCGAGGTGGGGGGGCGGAGATACGCAGTATTTT. Combining the CDR3 with reference TRBV5-6 and TRBJ2-3 gives the whole variable domain DAGVTQSPTHLIKTRGQQVTLRCSPKSGHDTVSWYQQALGQGPQFIFQYYEEEERQRGNFPDRFSGHQFPNYSSELNVNALLLGDSALYLCASARWGGGDTQYFGPGTRLTVL.

This chain uses TRBV4-1 with TRBJ2-3; 7 bases fit TRBD2. V was clipped by 2 bases and J by 8 bases; unmatched bases: 13. CDR3 size: 16 residues. Germline CDR1 reads MGHRA; CDR2 reads YSYEKL. The CDR3 sequence is CASSQPLRDRGGTQYF. CDR3 nucleotide sequence: TGCGCCAGCAGCCAACCCCTACGGGACCGCGGGGGTACGCAGTATTTT.

The V and J genes are TRBV5-6 and TRBJ2-7, with 9 bases matching TRBD1. The ends lost 2 bases at V and 4 bases at J; junction bases unmatched: 4. This CDR3 comprises 14 residues. Germline V gene data show CDR1 as SGHDT and CDR2 as YYEEEE. The CDR3 spells CASSFDRGAYEQYF. The CDR3 bases are TGTGCCAGCAGCTTCGACAGGGGGGCTTACGAGCAGTACTTC.

V and J are TRBV9 and TRBJ2-1; 9 bases line up with TRBD2. V dropped 1 base and J dropped 6; count of bases not matched to a gene: 5. This CDR3 is built from 15 residues. Germline-derived CDR1 and CDR2 are SGDLS and YYNGEE. The CDR3 here is CASSVSSGGPNEQFF. The DNA for the CDR3 is TGTGCCAGCAGCGTATCCAGCGGGGGGCCCAATGAGCAGTTCTTC.

In nucleotides, the CDR3 is TGCGCCAGCAGCCAAGAACTCTACACCGGGGAGCTGTTTTTT. Its protein product is CASSQELYTGELFF. This chain joins TRBV4-3 and TRBJ2-2; D remains ambiguous. In germline, CDR1 is LGHNA, CDR2 YSLEER. The CDR3 is 14 amino acids. The V end lost 0 bases, the J end lost 3 bases, and 5 bases lay between the germline ends.

J is TRBJ2-5 and V is TRBV6-1, with TRBD1 identical over 8 bases. CDR3 length: 15 residues. Per the germline V gene, CDR1 is MNHNS and CDR2 is SASEGT. The trim removed 4 bases at V and 2 bases at J, leaving 6 bases unmatched. DNA for the CDR3: TGTGCCAGCAGTGGAACGGACAGGGTACAAGAGACCCAGTACTTC. As protein: CASSGTDRVQETQYF.